The 23 T cell receptor beta chains below come from one sample, sequenced in a study of T cell changes during pregnancy in multiple sclerosis (dated by TCRdb to the late 2010s). Receptor libraries were prepared by the immunoSEQ multiplex PCR assay. The clones in this table, taken by TCRdb from immuneACCESS, are in-frame only. Not every clone is retained; where verified, under half of the shortfall comes from an unresolved V gene, and the cause of the rest is unknown. This sample holds tens of thousands of clones; more than 85% were observed only once. The ten largest clones add up to 0.4% to 0.55% of the sample. The sequenced sample was CD4+ T cells from peripheral blood mononuclear cells, obtained after pregnancy. The receptors here all came from a female donor with multiple sclerosis, enrolled in a pregnancy study.

This CDR3 reads CASSQGQPQHF. CDR3 DNA sequence: TGTGCCAGCAGCCAGGGGCAGCCCCAGCATTTT. The chain recombines TRBV6-6 with TRBJ1-5, with D maybe TRBD1 (6 bases). Germline V CDR1 and CDR2: MNHNY, SVGAGI (reference sequence). This CDR3 has 11 residues. V was cut by 6 bases and J by 7 bases, with 7 bases left in between.

The V call is TRBV7-9, the J call TRBJ2-7; D might be TRBD2 (7 bases). This CDR3 comprises 13 residues. Trimming removed 3 bases at V and 3 bases at J, with 9 bases between. CDR1 and CDR2 from the germline V gene are SEHNR and FQNEAQ (reference sequence). For the CDR3, the DNA is TGTGCCAGCAGCTTCGGGGGGCTCTACGAGCAGTACTTC. It specifies CASSFGGLYEQYF.

The chain employs TRBV2 and TRBJ1-2; D possibly corresponds to TRBD1 (5 bases). This CDR3 is built from 13 residues. Trimming stripped 11 bases from V and 3 bases from J, with 16 bases between. From germline, CDR1 is SNHLY and CDR2 FYNNEI. For the CDR3, the DNA is TGTGCCGGAGGGACTGGGGCTTACTATGGCTACACCTTC. Translating it yields CAGGTGAYYGYTF.

V and J are TRBV4-1 and TRBJ1-2, with TRBD1 matching 9 bases. Germline V gene data show CDR1 as MGHRA and CDR2 as YSYEKL. The CDR3 consists of 18 residues. The junction had 15 bases not matched to a gene; V was cut back by 1 base and J by 6 bases. The CDR3 nucleotides are TGCGCCAGCAGCCAAGGTCTAAGAACAGGGGGCGAAATTGATGGCTACACCTTC. Residues: CASSQGLRTGGEIDGYTF.

The J gene is TRBJ2-3, the V gene TRBV4-2; 9 bases fit TRBD2. CDR3 length equals 16 residues. V lost 4 bases to trimming and J lost 4 bases; unmatched junction nucleotides: 9. Germline V lookup: CDR1 LGHNA, CDR2 YNFKEQ. Here the CDR3 DNA reads TGTGCCAGCAGCCCCCCCCGCGGGGGGGACTCAGATACGCAGTATTTT. It yields the protein CASSPPRGGDSDTQYF.

Comments on this clone: One end of the junction is discordant with germline, which a read error may explain. The V gene is TRBV2, the J gene TRBJ1-3, with TRBD1 identical over 8 bases. The CDR3 loop spans 17 amino acids. Germline CDR1 and CDR2: SNHLY and FYNNEI. This CDR3 reads CASSLAPGTGDGNTVYF. CDR3 DNA sequence: TGTGCCAGCAGTTTGGCCCCCGGGACAGGAGACGGAAACACCGTATATTTT.

The chain couples TRBV7-2 to TRBJ2-1, with D uncertain. The V end was cut by 4 bases, the J end by 6 bases, with 22 bases between. The V gene's germline CDR1 is SGHTA and CDR2 FQGNSA. CDR3 length: 17 residues. The CDR3 spells CASSSSLRFVVANEQFF. The CDR3 bases are TGTGCCAGCAGCTCCTCTTTACGGTTTGTAGTAGCCAATGAGCAGTTCTTC. The full variable domain, with the rest looked up from reference TRBV7-2 and TRBJ2-1, is GAGVSQSPSNKVTEKGKDVELRCDPISGHTALYWYRQSLGQGLEFLIYFQGNSAPDKSGLPSDRFSAERTGGSVSTLTIQRTQQEDSAVYLCASSSSLRFVVANEQFFGPGTRLTVL.

The chain is built from TRBV7-3 and TRBJ2-3; D possibly corresponds to TRBD2 (6 bases). With 2 bases removed from V and 2 bases from J, the gap between germline ends came to 11 bases. The CDR3 contains 15 residues. Germline CDR1 reads SGHTA; CDR2 reads FQGTGA. This CDR3 reads CASSLGTGLTDTQYF. The CDR3 nucleotides read TGTGCCAGCAGCTTAGGGACGGGACTCACAGATACGCAGTATTTT.

The chain's CDR3 is CASSSGGYNEQFF. The CDR3 nucleotides read TGTGCCAGCTCTTCCGGGGGTTACAATGAGCAGTTCTTC. The V call is TRBV18, the J call TRBJ2-1; D is possibly TRBD2 (6 bases). Deletions cut 6 bases from V and 4 bases from J, with 10 bases between. The CDR3 has 13 residues. Germline V lookup: CDR1 KGHSH, CDR2 LQKENI.

The chain couples TRBV9 to TRBJ2-3; tentatively, D is TRBD2 (6 bases). Trimming stripped 4 bases from V and 0 bases from J, with 15 bases between. The length of the CDR3 is 16 residues. Germline V gene data show CDR1 as SGDLS and CDR2 as YYNGEE. The CDR3 loop is CASSPFGGPSTDTQYF. The CDR3 nucleotides read TGTGCCAGCAGCCCATTCGGAGGGCCTAGCACAGATACGCAGTATTTT.

The chain links TRBV19 to TRBJ2-1, with unresolved D. The V end was cut by 5 bases, the J end by 4 bases, with 12 bases between. This CDR3 is 14 amino acids long. Germline lookup yields CDR1 LNHDA and CDR2 SQIVND (reference sequence). DNA for the CDR3: TGTGCCAGTAGTCTTCCCCAGGCGTACAATGAGCAGTTCTTC. It is translated as CASSLPQAYNEQFF.

The chain has TRBV11-2 and TRBJ2-7; 8 positions agree with TRBD1. Trimming took 4 bases from V and 3 from J; bases not matched to a gene: 2. The length of the CDR3 is 13 residues. Germline V lookup: CDR1 SGHAT, CDR2 FQNNGV. The CDR3 coding sequence is TGTGCCAGCAGCTCGGGACAGGTCTACGAGCAGTACTTC. Encoded protein: CASSSGQVYEQYF.

This sequence joins TRBV5-5 and TRBJ2-7, with TRBD2 identical over 8 bases. The V and J ends lost 2 bases and 6 bases, in that order; junction bases with no gene match: 4. The CDR3 has 13 residues. The germline V gene encodes CDR1 SGHKS and CDR2 YYEKEE (reference sequence). The CDR3 spells CASSLAGESEQYF. The DNA of the CDR3 is TGTGCCAGCAGCTTAGCGGGAGAAAGCGAGCAGTACTTC.

The rearrangement joins TRBV2 to TRBJ2-3; TRBD2 matches 13 bases. Unmatched junction bases numbered 8, after V lost 3 bases and J lost 2 bases. The CDR3 is 18 residues long. The germline V gene encodes CDR1 SNHLY and CDR2 FYNNEI. This chain's CDR3 is CASSEEMTSGGFTDTQYF. The CDR3 DNA sequence: TGTGCCAGCAGTGAGGAGATGACTAGCGGGGGGTTCACAGATACGCAGTATTTT.

The table lists this clone with a few counts. The rearrangement joins TRBV10-2 to TRBJ2-7; 8 bases match TRBD1. The V segment lost 7 bases and the J segment 6 bases; nucleotides outside the gene matches: 11. The CDR3 consists of 14 residues. The germline V gene has CDR1 WSHSY and CDR2 SAAADI. CDR3 sequence (DNA): TGCGCCAGCAACCCGACAGGGGAGGTTGGCGAGCAGTACTTC. Amino acids: CASNPTGEVGEQYF.

This sequence joins TRBV18 and TRBJ1-1, with no clear D. V lost 3 bases and J 6 bases, leaving 23 bases between the germline ends. The germline V gene has CDR1 KGHSH and CDR2 LQKENI. The CDR3 loop spans 17 amino acids. CDR3 bases: TGTGCCAGCTCACCGACCGTGGGAGGGCCACTGCGATCTGAAGCTTTCTTT. It is translated as CASSPTVGGPLRSEAFF.

This clone has only one observation. J is TRBJ2-5 and V is TRBV25-1; D possibly corresponds to TRBD2 (6 bases). The V and J ends lost 6 bases and 4 bases respectively, with 18 bases between them. The CDR3 is made up of 15 amino acids. The germline V gene encodes CDR1 MGHDK and CDR2 SYGVNS. The CDR3 region is CASSPAQGGAETQYF. The CDR3 nucleotides read TGTGCCAGCAGCCCGGCCCAGGGAGGAGCAGAGACCCAGTACTTC.

This clone was detected once. The V gene is TRBV9, the J gene TRBJ2-2; the D gene is possibly TRBD2 (5 bases). This CDR3 comprises 19 residues. The germline CDR1 and CDR2 sequences are SGDLS and YYNGEE. V was clipped by 0 bases and J by 6 bases, with 24 bases between them. In nucleotides, the CDR3 is TGTGCCAGCAGCGTAGAACTAGTAATTCCTCCTTTTAAGCCCGGGGAGCTGTTTTTT. This sequence encodes CASSVELVIPPFKPGELFF.

This chain uses TRBV5-1 with TRBJ2-5, with 12 bases that match TRBD2. The CDR3 contains 16 residues. J was trimmed by 6 bases and V by 1 base; bases with no gene match: 7. CDR1 is SGHRS, CDR2 YFSETQ, per germline. The CDR3 nucleotides read TGCGCCAGCAGCTTGTCGACTAGCGGGAGTGGAAAGACCCAGTACTTC. This sequence encodes CASSLSTSGSGKTQYF.

This chain uses TRBV7-9 with TRBJ2-1; 9 bases agree with TRBD1. The CDR3 is 15 amino acids. CDR1 is SEHNR, CDR2 FQNEAQ, per germline (reference sequence). Trimming at V came to 3 bases and at J to 4 bases, leaving 4 bases not matched to a gene. The CDR3 reads CASSLSGTGYNEQFF. The DNA for the CDR3 is TGTGCCAGCAGCTTGTCCGGGACAGGGTACAATGAGCAGTTCTTC.

The rearrangement uses TRBV19 and TRBJ2-5; 7 positions match TRBD1. With 10 bases clipped from V and 5 bases from J, the junction kept 10 bases outside the gene matches. Germline values: CDR1 LNHDA, CDR2 SQIVND (reference sequence). The CDR3 has 13 amino acids. CDR3 sequence reads: CATQTGQGETQYF. Here the CDR3 DNA reads TGTGCCACCCAGACAGGGCAGGGGGAGACCCAGTACTTC. Complete variable domain (other parts from reference TRBV19 and TRBJ2-5): DGGITQSPKYLFRKEGQNVTLSCEQNLNHDAMYWYRQDPGQGLRLIYYSQIVNDFQKGDIAEGYSVSREKKESFPLTVTSAQKNPTAFYLCATQTGQGETQYFGPGTRLLVL.

The V call is TRBV19, the J call TRBJ2-5; D is possibly TRBD2 (6 bases). The CDR3 spans 13 residues. The V end was cut by 3 bases, the J end by 4 bases, with 9 bases between. Germline V gene sequence: CDR1 LNHDA, CDR2 SQIVND (reference sequence). In DNA, the CDR3 is TGTGCCAGTAGTATCGGAGGGCGAGAGACCCAGTACTTC. Encoded protein: CASSIGGRETQYF. Variable domain in full (rest from reference TRBV19 and TRBJ2-5): DGGITQSPKYLFRKEGQNVTLSCEQNLNHDAMYWYRQDPGQGLRLIYYSQIVNDFQKGDIAEGYSVSREKKESFPLTVTSAQKNPTAFYLCASSIGGRETQYFGPGTRLLVL.

This chain connects TRBV9 to TRBJ2-7; a weak D match, TRBD2 (5 bases). The germline V gene has CDR1 SGDLS and CDR2 YYNGEE. The CDR3 length is 14 residues. Trimming stripped 3 bases from V and 3 bases from J, with 13 bases between. CDR3 bases: TGTGCCAGCAGCGCGACCTTTACTAGCTACGAGCAGTACTTC. It codes for CASSATFTSYEQYF.